This T cell receptor beta chain was sequenced for a study of cytomegalovirus exposure and HLA in healthy donors. In its sample, this clone was seen a few times. Its target is unknown. This CDR3 region has 16 residues. V trimming: 5 bases; J trimming: 3 bases; junction bases outside the gene matches: 5. Germline CDR1 reads SGHAT; CDR2 reads FQNNGV. PCR primers comprised 60 Vbeta and 13 Jbeta primers. Some clones are missing from TCRdb's copy, which holds only in-frame ones; the method was immunoSEQ multiplex PCR. Among around 160,000 clones listed, around 79% were seen once. Study-level points and caveats: Available immune exposure information covered CMV serostatus only. Most sequenced TCRs were rare (though some public TCRs occurred in many donors). It is likely that the observed cluster of highly shared sequence variants was a sequencing artifact. When analyzed later, a missense DCLRE1C variant was found to be linked to TCR beta V- and J-gene trimming.

This clonotype originated in a man aged 35 to 55 in good health and CMV-seropositive. V is TRBV11-2 and J is TRBJ2-1; 12 positions agree with TRBD2. The sample was PBMCs. The CDR3 spells CASSAVLAGGYNEQFF. The DNA for the CDR3 is TGTGCCAGCAGCGCCGTACTAGCGGGAGGCTACAATGAGCAGTTCTTC.